The 15 T cell receptor beta chains reported below all come from one sample, sequenced in a study of shared clonotypes between healthy human individuals. Some clones are missing from TCRdb's copy, which holds only in-frame ones; the method was immunoSEQ multiplex PCR. The sample includes around 1 million clones, 76% of them seen just once. The material sequenced was memory CD4+ T cells sorted from blood. Subset denoted: CD45RA-negative fraction. These receptors were obtained from a man younger than 30 in good health.

The V and J genes are TRBV5-4 and TRBJ2-1, with D unclear. Trimming took 0 bases from V and 0 from J, leaving 7 bases between them. From germline, CDR1 is SGHNT and CDR2 YYREEE (reference sequence). CDR3 length equals 15 residues. As DNA, the CDR3 is TGTGCCAGCAGCTTGGACGGCAACTCCTACAATGAGCAGTTCTTC. It codes for CASSLDGNSYNEQFF. Based on the CDR3 plus reference TRBV5-4 and TRBJ2-1, the full variable domain is ETGVTQSPTHLIKTRGQQVTLRCSSQSGHNTVSWYQQALGQGPQFIFQYYREEENGRGNFPPRFSGLQFPNYSSELNVNALELDDSALYLCASSLDGNSYNEQFFGPGTRLTVL.

The chain carries TRBV18 and TRBJ1-1; D not certain. The length of the CDR3 is 13 residues. Germline V gene data show CDR1 as KGHSH and CDR2 as LQKENI. V was cut by 8 bases and J by 0 bases, with 10 bases left in between. The CDR3 nucleotides read TGTGCCAGCGTTGGGATTCTGAACACTGAAGCTTTCTTT. Translating it yields CASVGILNTEAFF.

The rearrangement uses TRBV7-9 and TRBJ1-1; D remains ambiguous. Looked up from germline, CDR1 is SEHNR and CDR2 is FQNEAQ (reference sequence). This CDR3 is 13 amino acids long. The V gene lost 5 bases and the J gene lost 7 bases, with 14 bases spanning the gap. CDR3 in amino acids: CASSPGKGNEAFF. The CDR3 bases are TGTGCCAGCAGCCCGGGAAAGGGAAATGAAGCTTTCTTT.

This clone has just one count. The chain carries TRBV2 and TRBJ1-5; a weak D match, TRBD1 (5 bases). The germline V and J ends were trimmed by 8 bases and 4 bases, with 12 bases remaining between them. Germline CDR1 reads SNHLY; CDR2 reads FYNNEI. The CDR3 is 13 residues long. The CDR3 loop reads CASGRDGNQPQHF. The DNA for the CDR3 is TGTGCCAGCGGCAGGGACGGGAATCAGCCCCAGCATTTT.

This clone was counted between two and nine times. The chain employs TRBV28 and TRBJ1-5; no clear D. CDR3 length: 13 residues. Germline V gene lookup returns CDR1 MDHEN and CDR2 SYDVKM. The V end lost 10 bases, the J end lost 0 bases, and 10 bases lay between the germline ends. CDR3 region: CATEAVSNQPQHF. The CDR3 DNA sequence: TGTGCCACCGAGGCGGTTAGCAATCAGCCCCAGCATTTT.

The gene calls are TRBV28 and TRBJ2-2, with D uncertain. The germline gives CDR1 MDHEN, CDR2 SYDVKM. V was trimmed by 6 bases and J by 0 bases, leaving 8 bases between them. There are 14 residues in the CDR3. Here the CDR3 DNA reads TGTGCCAGCAGCCGACACTCGAACACCGGGGAGCTGTTTTTT. It specifies CASSRHSNTGELFF.

This clone was seen a handful of times. V usage is TRBV6-6 and J usage is TRBJ1-1; no definite D call. V lost 5 bases and J 7 bases, leaving 5 bases between the germline ends. The CDR3 sequence is 10 residues long. In germline, CDR1 is MNHNY, CDR2 SVGAGI (reference sequence). CDR3 sequence: CASSIGEAFF. CDR3 nucleotide sequence: TGTGCCAGCAGTATAGGTGAAGCTTTCTTT.

The chain employs TRBV5-6 and TRBJ1-2, with TRBD1 matching 11 bases. Trimming at V came to 4 bases and at J to 1 base, leaving 6 bases not matched to a gene. CDR3 length equals 16 residues. In germline, CDR1 is SGHDT, CDR2 YYEEEE. The CDR3 spells CASSGRTGGFNYGYTF. The CDR3 DNA reads as TGTGCCAGCAGCGGGCGGACAGGGGGCTTTAACTATGGCTACACCTTC.

This clone was recorded once. The J gene is TRBJ1-5, the V gene TRBV7-6; no clear D gene. CDR1 is SGHVS, CDR2 FNYEAQ, per germline. Trimming removed 2 bases from V and 5 bases from J, with 13 bases in between. This CDR3 is 15 amino acids long. This CDR3 reads CASSLIGGVDQPQHF. The CDR3, as DNA: TGTGCCAGCAGCTTAATAGGCGGGGTAGATCAGCCCCAGCATTTT.

This clone was recorded a few times. The sample holds other DNA sequences that translate to the same CDR3. The chain couples TRBV2 to TRBJ2-7, with D unresolved. CDR1 is SNHLY, CDR2 FYNNEI, per germline. This CDR3 has 11 residues. V was shortened by 5 bases and J by 0 bases, with 2 bases between the two germline ends. The CDR3 DNA is TGTGCCAGCAGTACCTCCTACGAGCAGTACTTC. As protein: CASSTSYEQYF.

The chain has TRBV5-1 and TRBJ1-6, with D tentatively TRBD1 (5 bases). The V gene lost 0 bases and the J gene lost 7 bases, with 14 bases spanning the gap. Germline CDR1 is SGHRS and CDR2 is YFSETQ. CDR3 length: 16 amino acids. CDR3: CASSLAPTGTNSPLHF. CDR3 DNA: TGCGCCAGCAGCTTGGCCCCCACAGGCACAAATTCACCCCTCCACTTT. The full variable domain, rest sourced from reference TRBV5-1 and TRBJ1-6, is KAGVTQTPRYLIKTRGQQVTLSCSPISGHRSVSWYQQTPGQGLQFLFEYFSETQRNKGNFPGRFSGRQFSNSRSEMNVSTLELGDSALYLCASSLAPTGTNSPLHFGNGTRLTVT.

This clone was observed once. The CDR3 here is CASSPGLGNYEQYF. CDR3 nucleotides: TGTGCCAGCAGCCCAGGCTTGGGTAACTACGAGCAGTACTTC. The V and J genes are TRBV5-6 and TRBJ2-7; D not certain. CDR3 length: 14 residues. Germline lookup yields CDR1 SGHDT and CDR2 YYEEEE. Deletions cut 4 bases from V and 3 bases from J, with 14 bases between.

J is TRBJ2-1 and V is TRBV7-9; D not resolved. Trimming took 5 bases from V and 5 from J, leaving 16 bases between them. CDR1 and CDR2 from the germline V gene are SEHNR and FQNEAQ (reference sequence). The CDR3 consists of 15 residues. CDR3 protein: CASSPPAGSHNEQFF. DNA of the CDR3: TGTGCCAGCAGCCCCCCGGCAGGATCACACAATGAGCAGTTCTTC.

V gene TRBV6-5 combines with J gene TRBJ2-2; D is possibly TRBD2 (6 bases). Germline CDR1 MNHEY, CDR2 SVGAGI. V lost 0 bases and J 7 bases, leaving 9 bases between the germline ends. The CDR3 runs 14 residues. The CDR3, as DNA: TGTGCCAGCAGTTACTCCGGGACTTTCGGGGAGCTGTTTTTT. Amino acid sequence: CASSYSGTFGELFF.

The genes are TRBV28 and TRBJ1-1; tentative D call: TRBD1 (5 bases). Trimming took off 5 bases at V and 2 bases at J, with 9 bases between the two ends. Germline CDR1 is MDHEN and CDR2 is SYDVKM. The CDR3 totals 13 residues. CDR3 DNA sequence: TGTGCCAGCAGTAGGAGGGGAAACACTGAAGCTTTCTTT. Translated: CASSRRGNTEAFF. Full variable domain (missing parts from reference TRBV28 and TRBJ1-1): DVKVTQSSRYLVKRTGEKVFLECVQDMDHENMFWYRQDPGLGLRLIYFSYDVKMKEKGDIPEGYSVSREKKERFSLILESASTNQTSMYLCASSRRGNTEAFFGQGTRLTVV.